The 2 T cell receptor beta chains in this list originate from one sample, sequenced in a study of monozygotic twins with inflammatory bowel disease. For each CDR3 protein, TCRdb gives one entry from its re-call of the 5' RACE reads, without DNA. The table lists over 100,000 distinct CDR3 sequences. Sequenced input: blood. The origin of the receptors is a human donor with ulcerative colitis or Crohn's disease, or a healthy co-twin of an affected twin (not recorded which).

The chain couples TRBV4-3 to TRBJ2-1; TCRdb gives TRBD1 as the D gene, but with no DNA this cannot be confirmed. The CDR3 totals 18 residues. Germline loops: CDR1 LGHNA, CDR2 YSLEER. CDR3 sequence reads: CASSQDTPWGEGLYEQFF.

CDR3 sequence reads: CSARKGGGEQFF. The chain employs TRBV20-1 and TRBJ2-1; with no DNA, the TCRdb D assignment of TRBD2 cannot be verified. Germline CDR1 and CDR2: DFQATT and SNEGSKA (reference sequence). The CDR3 length is 12 residues.